These 21 T cell receptor beta chains were all obtained from the same sample, sequenced in a study of cytomegalovirus exposure and HLA in healthy donors (TCRdb year 2017). The library was prepared using the immunoSEQ multiplex PCR assay. Held by TCRdb, this immuneACCESS table contains in-frame sequences only and omits some clones. Under half of the omission traces to an unresolved V gene where checked; the cause of the rest is unknown. In this sample the table shows 50,000 to 80,000 clones, more than 85% of which occur a single time. In total, the top ten clones hold approximately 1.5% of the sample. The sequenced sample consisted of PBMCs. Receptor source: a woman aged 18-29 years in good health and CMV-seronegative.

The chain is built from TRBV2 and TRBJ2-5; D is unclear. Germline assignment: CDR1 SNHLY and CDR2 FYNNEI. Trimming cost V 7 bases and J 5 bases, with 17 bases left between them. This CDR3 contains 14 residues. CDR3 loop: CASNYMGSGETQYF. CDR3 sequence (DNA): TGTGCCAGCAATTACATGGGCTCTGGGGAGACCCAGTACTTC.

The rearrangement links TRBV9 to TRBJ2-5; possible D gene TRBD2, 5 bases. V gave up 4 bases and J gave up 4 bases, with 8 bases separating them. The CDR3 spans 12 residues. Germline assignment: CDR1 SGDLS and CDR2 YYNGEE. CDR3 loop: CASSPEGETQYF. CDR3 coding DNA: TGTGCCAGCAGCCCCGAGGGAGAGACCCAGTACTTC.

The chain couples TRBV14 to TRBJ1-6; D perhaps matches TRBD1 (5 bases). The ends were cut back, 7 bases at V and 8 bases at J, with 21 bases in the middle. In germline, CDR1 is SGHDN, CDR2 FVKESK. The CDR3 extends over 16 amino acids. The DNA for the CDR3 is TGTGCCAGCACTCCTCTTACGGGACGGGACTATTCACCCCTCCACTTT. Its translation: CASTPLTGRDYSPLHF. The variable domain in full, completed from reference TRBV14 and TRBJ1-6, reads EAGVTQFPSHSVIEKGQTVTLRCDPISGHDNLYWYRRVMGKEIKFLLHFVKESKQDESGMPNNRFLAERTGGTYSTLKVQPAELEDSGVYFCASTPLTGRDYSPLHFGNGTRLTVT.

This clone was detected once. The CDR3 loop reads CATMQTGGNTGELFF. In DNA form, the CDR3 reads TGCGCCACCATGCAGACAGGGGGGAACACCGGGGAGCTGTTTTTT. The rearrangement uses TRBV5-1 and TRBJ2-2; TRBD1 agrees at 9 bases. The germline gives CDR1 SGHRS, CDR2 YFSETQ. J was trimmed by 1 base and V by 9 bases; bases with no gene match: 7. The CDR3 is 15 amino acids.

The J gene is TRBJ2-2, the V gene TRBV2, with TRBD1 identical over 7 bases. CDR3 length: 14 amino acids. With 10 bases clipped from V and 0 bases from J, the junction kept 5 bases outside the gene matches. The V gene's germline CDR1 is SNHLY and CDR2 FYNNEI. The CDR3, as DNA: TGTGCCACCCGACAGGGAGCGAACACCGGGGAGCTGTTTTTT. Translated, it gives CATRQGANTGELFF.

The V gene is TRBV18, the J gene TRBJ2-2, with 7 bases identical to TRBD1. The V and J ends lost 6 bases and 9 bases, in that order; junction bases with no gene match: 10. The germline V gene encodes CDR1 KGHSH and CDR2 LQKENI. The CDR3 is 14 residues long. CDR3: CASSQDRVGRELFF. The CDR3 nucleotides are TGTGCCAGCTCCCAAGACAGGGTGGGCCGGGAGCTGTTTTTT.

V and J are TRBV2 and TRBJ1-6, with TRBD1 matching 7 bases. CDR1 SNHLY and CDR2 FYNNEI come from the germline V gene. V trimming: 6 bases; J trimming: 7 bases; junction bases outside the gene matches: 9. The CDR3 extends over 15 amino acids. CDR3 amino acids: CASRPSTGENSPLHF. The CDR3 bases are TGTGCCAGCAGACCTTCCACAGGGGAGAATTCACCCCTCCACTTT.

The CDR3 here is CASSLVQGALVWQYF. CDR3 bases: TGTGCCAGCAGCTTAGTTCAGGGGGCGCTCGTATGGCAGTACTTC. The genes are TRBV7-9 and TRBJ2-7; 8 bases line up with TRBD1. Germline assignment: CDR1 SEHNR and CDR2 FQNEAQ (reference sequence). Germline trimming cut 1 base from V and 9 bases from J; bases unmatched to any gene: 11. The CDR3 sequence is 15 residues long.

This clone showed up just once. V usage is TRBV6-6 and J usage is TRBJ2-2; 13 nucleotides align to TRBD2. There are 15 residues in the CDR3. Germline loops: CDR1 MNHNY, CDR2 SVGAGI (reference sequence). V lost 6 bases to trimming and J lost 5 bases; unmatched junction nucleotides: 3. The CDR3 sequence: CASSQLAGGTGELFF. The CDR3 DNA is TGTGCCAGCAGCCAACTAGCGGGAGGGACCGGGGAGCTGTTTTTT.

DNA of the CDR3: TGTGCCAGCAGTGTCAGCGGGCATACCTACGAGCAGTACTTC. Its protein is CASSVSGHTYEQYF. The genes are TRBV6-1 and TRBJ2-7, with D possibly matching TRBD2 (6 bases). Looked up from germline, CDR1 is MNHNS and CDR2 is SASEGT. Trimming cost V 4 bases and J 2 bases, with 12 bases left between them. This CDR3 spans 14 amino acids.

J is TRBJ2-7 and V is TRBV5-6; D gene unclear. CDR1 is SGHDT, CDR2 YYEEEE, per germline. Trimming pared 1 base from V and 6 bases from J, leaving 14 bases between. This CDR3 spans 14 amino acids. In DNA form, the CDR3 reads TGTGCCAGCAGCTTGTATACCGGATCGGGCGAGCAGTACTTC. Translated: CASSLYTGSGEQYF.

This chain uses TRBV7-9 with TRBJ1-5; tentatively, D is TRBD1 (5 bases). This CDR3 is built from 14 residues. CDR1 is SEHNR, CDR2 FQNEAQ, per germline (reference sequence). V was cut by 0 bases and J by 4 bases, with 7 bases left in between. This chain's CDR3 is CASSLAAGNQPQHF. CDR3 coding DNA: TGTGCCAGCAGCTTAGCCGCAGGGAATCAGCCCCAGCATTTT.

The J gene is TRBJ1-1, the V gene TRBV5-4; D call uncertain. The V end lost 2 bases, the J end lost 4 bases, and 15 bases lay between the germline ends. Germline lookup yields CDR1 SGHNT and CDR2 YYREEE (reference sequence). The CDR3 extends over 15 amino acids. Here the CDR3 DNA reads TGTGCCAGCAGCTTCCCGGTAGGACGGGGCACTGAAGCTTTCTTT. Encoded protein: CASSFPVGRGTEAFF.

The CDR3 sequence is CASSQVLNTGELFF. The CDR3 nucleotides read TGTGCCAGCAGCCAAGTCCTGAACACCGGGGAGCTGTTTTTT. This chain links TRBV4-2 with TRBJ2-2; no reliable D call. CDR3 size: 14 residues. Germline CDR1 reads LGHNA; CDR2 reads YNFKEQ. V was cut by 1 base and J by 1 base, with 4 bases left in between.

The V call is TRBV9, the J call TRBJ2-5; D call uncertain. This CDR3 is built from 15 residues. The germline gives CDR1 SGDLS, CDR2 YYNGEE. V was shortened by 0 bases and J by 4 bases, with 13 bases between the two germline ends. In DNA form, the CDR3 reads TGTGCCAGCAGCGTAGGTATATACAGACCAGAGACCCAGTACTTC. Protein sequence: CASSVGIYRPETQYF.

The gene calls are TRBV19 and TRBJ2-1, with 8 bases aligning to TRBD2. CDR1 is LNHDA and CDR2 is SQIVND in the germline V gene (reference sequence). This CDR3 has 12 residues. The CDR3 here is CGRGGGYNEQFF. The CDR3 DNA reads as TGTGGCCGGGGGGGTGGTTACAATGAGCAGTTCTTC.

The chain has TRBV19 and TRBJ2-2; no definite D call. CDR3 length: 14 residues. V lost 2 bases, J lost 5 bases, and 9 bases lay in between. Germline-derived CDR1 and CDR2 are LNHDA and SQIVND (reference sequence). The CDR3 reads CASSIRRQTGELFF. CDR3 nucleotides: TGTGCCAGTAGTATAAGGCGACAAACCGGGGAGCTGTTTTTT.

The chain joins TRBV27 to TRBJ2-5; 9 nucleotides agree with TRBD2. The CDR3 runs to 18 residues. Germline CDR1 MNHEY, CDR2 SMNVEV (reference sequence). Trimming at V came to 0 bases and at J to 2 bases, leaving 10 bases not matched to a gene. CDR3 loop: CASSLSPWAGGIQETQYF. CDR3 nucleotide sequence: TGTGCCAGCAGTTTATCCCCCTGGGCGGGGGGGATTCAAGAGACCCAGTACTTC.

This clone was seen a single time. This chain links TRBV7-3 with TRBJ2-1; 8 bases fit TRBD2. Unmatched junction bases numbered 8, after V lost 5 bases and J lost 8 bases. The CDR3 runs 14 residues. Germline CDR1 is SGHTA and CDR2 is FQGTGA. Here the CDR3 reads CASSLGQAGDEQFF. CDR3 bases: TGTGCCAGCAGCCTCGGGCAAGCGGGGGATGAGCAGTTCTTC.

The chain joins TRBV30 to TRBJ2-3, with 12 nucleotides matching TRBD2. The CDR3 covers 16 residues. Trimming removed 3 bases from V and 2 bases from J; junction bases left unmatched: 6. Germline-derived CDR1 and CDR2 are GTSNPN and SVGIG (reference sequence). The CDR3 reads CAWSPGLAGYTDTQYF. CDR3 nucleotide sequence: TGTGCCTGGAGCCCGGGACTAGCGGGTTACACAGATACGCAGTATTTT.

The chain couples TRBV19 to TRBJ2-4; D may be TRBD2 (6 bases). Trimming took 0 bases from V and 3 from J, leaving 9 bases between them. The CDR3 extends over 15 amino acids. Per the germline V gene, CDR1 is LNHDA and CDR2 is SQIVND (reference sequence). CDR3 DNA: TGTGCCAGTAGTATAGAGGGGGGAAACAAAAACATTCAGTACTTC. Translation gives CASSIEGGNKNIQYF. The full variable domain, with the rest looked up from reference TRBV19 and TRBJ2-4, is DGGITQSPKYLFRKEGQNVTLSCEQNLNHDAMYWYRQDPGQGLRLIYYSQIVNDFQKGDIAEGYSVSREKKESFPLTVTSAQKNPTAFYLCASSIEGGNKNIQYFGAGTRLSVL.